Listed below are T cell receptor beta chains from one sample, sequenced in a study of T cells in Graves' hyperthyroidism and ophthalmopathy. TCRdb called the multiplex PCR reads again in MiXCR, with one record for every CDR3 protein. The profile shows fewer than 300,000 distinct CDR3 sequences, 20% to 30% of them singletons. The sequenced material came from blood. These receptors were taken from a middle-aged man with Graves' hyperthyroidism that later progressed to Graves' ophthalmopathy. The CDR3 runs from the conserved cysteine through the conserved F or W. Each record gives: clone size, V gene, J gene, D gene, CDR3 DNA, CDR3 protein. A D gene is named only where the DNA matches it firmly. Not every row has a clone size; where given, it reads once, few, many or a size class.

clone_size: many
v_call: TRBV5-1
j_call: TRBJ1-1
d_call: TRBD1
cdr3_nt: TGCGCCAGCAGCTTGGATACAGGGGGCACTGAAGCTTTCTTT
cdr3_aa: CASSLDTGGTEAFF

clone_size: few
v_call: TRBV6-1
j_call: TRBJ1-5
d_call: NA
cdr3_nt: TGTGCCAGCACAGGGGCCCTAGGGAATCAGCCCCAGCATTTT
cdr3_aa: CASTGALGNQPQHF

clone_size: many
v_call: TRBV29-1
j_call: TRBJ2-5
d_call: NA
cdr3_nt: TGCAGCGGGAAACAAGAGACCCAGTACTTC
cdr3_aa: CSGKQETQYF

clone_size: many
v_call: TRBV28
j_call: TRBJ2-7
d_call: TRBD1
cdr3_nt: TGTGCCAGCAGTCCGACAGGGTTGGGTTCCTACGAGCAGTACTTC
cdr3_aa: CASSPTGLGSYEQYF

clone_size: NA
v_call: TRBV11-2
j_call: TRBJ2-7
d_call: TRBD2
cdr3_nt: TGTGCCAGCAGCTTACAAGGGGCTAGCGGGAGGGAGCAGTACTTC
cdr3_aa: CASSLQGASGREQYF

clone_size: few
v_call: TRBV12-3/TRBV12-4
j_call: TRBJ1-1
d_call: NA
cdr3_nt: TGTGCCAGCAGTTTGTCAGGGTCGTACACTGAAGCTTTCTTT
cdr3_aa: CASSLSGSYTEAFF

clone_size: many
v_call: TRBV29-1
j_call: TRBJ1-5
d_call: NA
cdr3_nt: TGCAGCGCTCAGGAAGGTGGGCATCAGCCCCAGCATTTT
cdr3_aa: CSAQEGGHQPQHF

clone_size: once
v_call: TRBV20-1
j_call: TRBJ2-7
d_call: NA
cdr3_nt: TGCAGTGCTATAACGACTAGAAGAGACCACGAGCAGTACTTC
cdr3_aa: CSAITTRRDHEQYF

clone_size: NA
v_call: TRBV10-3
j_call: TRBJ2-7
d_call: NA
cdr3_nt: TGTGCCAACGGGGACCTGTCCTACGAGCAGTACTTC
cdr3_aa: CANGDLSYEQYF

clone_size: many
v_call: TRBV7-9
j_call: TRBJ2-4
d_call: NA
cdr3_nt: TGTGCCAGCGACTCGACTGAAAAAAACATTCAGTACTTC
cdr3_aa: CASDSTEKNIQYF

clone_size: NA
v_call: TRBV6-1
j_call: TRBJ1-1
d_call: NA
cdr3_nt: TGTGCCAGCACCCAAGGGGGGCTCAAAGAAGCTTTCTTT
cdr3_aa: CASTQGGLKEAFF

clone_size: NA
v_call: TRBV20-1
j_call: TRBJ2-7
d_call: TRBD2
cdr3_nt: TGCAGTGCTGTCACTAGCGGGAGGGCCTCATTTTCGGTTGAGCAGTACTTC
cdr3_aa: CSAVTSGRASFSVEQYF

clone_size: many
v_call: TRBV12-3/TRBV12-4
j_call: TRBJ1-1
d_call: NA
cdr3_nt: TGTGCCAGCAGTTTTCAGACAGGGAACACTGAAGCTTTCTTT
cdr3_aa: CASSFQTGNTEAFF

clone_size: many
v_call: TRBV5-1
j_call: TRBJ2-7
d_call: NA
cdr3_nt: TGCGCCAGCAGCCCGGAGGTCTCCTACGAGCAGTACTTC
cdr3_aa: CASSPEVSYEQYF

clone_size: NA
v_call: TRBV12-3/TRBV12-4
j_call: TRBJ2-7
d_call: NA
cdr3_nt: TGTGCCAGCAGACCCCGGGACGCTTCCTACGAGCAGTACTTC
cdr3_aa: CASRPRDASYEQYF

clone_size: many
v_call: TRBV14
j_call: TRBJ1-1
d_call: NA
cdr3_nt: TGTGCCAGCAGCCACAAACAGGGATTTGGTGAAGCTTTCTTT
cdr3_aa: CASSHKQGFGEAFF

clone_size: many
v_call: TRBV7-9
j_call: TRBJ2-2
d_call: TRBD1
cdr3_nt: TGTGCCAGCAGCACCGGGACAGGGGGCACGGACGGGGAGCTGTTTTTT
cdr3_aa: CASSTGTGGTDGELFF

clone_size: many
v_call: TRBV28
j_call: TRBJ2-7
d_call: NA
cdr3_nt: TGTGCCAGCAGTCTCCCTGGATACGAGCAGTACTTC
cdr3_aa: CASSLPGYEQYF

clone_size: NA
v_call: TRBV28
j_call: TRBJ2-7
d_call: NA
cdr3_nt: TGTGCCAGCAGCACCACCGGGACGGTTACTCCGGCGCAGTACTTC
cdr3_aa: CASSTTGTVTPAQYF

clone_size: many
v_call: TRBV3-1
j_call: TRBJ2-2
d_call: TRBD2
cdr3_nt: TGTGCCAGCAGCCGACCGACTAGCGGGAGTGGCCCCGGGGAGCTGTTTTTT
cdr3_aa: CASSRPTSGSGPGELFF

clone_size: many
v_call: TRBV5-4
j_call: TRBJ2-7
d_call: NA
cdr3_nt: TGTGCCAGCAGCTTGTCGGCCCGGGGTAATAGCGAGCAGTACTTC
cdr3_aa: CASSLSARGNSEQYF

clone_size: many
v_call: TRBV29-1
j_call: TRBJ2-5
d_call: NA
cdr3_nt: TGCAGCGGAAGGGGGGAGACCCAGTACTTC
cdr3_aa: CSGRGETQYF